This T cell receptor beta chain was recorded in a study of beta chain features in type 1 diabetes. V shed 2 bases and J 1 base; nucleotides not matched to a gene: 11. Germline CDR1 is SGDLS and CDR2 is YYNGEE. This CDR3 region has 18 residues. This clone was found a few times. Every bit of the isolated RNA underwent reverse transcription, so sequencing read expressed TCRB transcripts. TCRdb's copy holds only in-frame clones and misses some; the assay was immunoSEQ multiplex PCR. The sample consists of hundreds of thousands of clones, over 10% of them appearing once. The genes are TRBV9 and TRBJ2-3, with 9 bases matching TRBD2. This TCR was sampled from a man in his late teens or twenties in good health. The sequenced material came from naive CD4+ T cells from blood. CDR3 DNA: TGTGCCAGCAGCGTTTCTGCGGGGGGGCCGATCGGCACAGATACGCAGTATTTT. The encoded protein is CASSVSAGGPIGTDTQYF.